This TCR beta chain was documented in a study of OX40 agonist ivuxolimab in advanced cancers. General study findings and limits: Average numbers of expanded clones were greater in CD8+ T cells than in CD4+.

The data were produced by immunoSEQ multiplex PCR, yet TCRdb's version contains in-frame clones alone and is incomplete. The data show roughly 70,000 clones, 82% seen once. The CDR3 totals 12 residues. The germline gives CDR1 SGHNT, CDR2 YYREEE (reference sequence). V was trimmed by 9 bases and J by 10 bases, leaving 17 bases between them. About this clone: What it recognizes is unknown.

The gene calls are TRBV5-4 and TRBJ2-1; D call uncertain. The source is an adult with an advanced solid tumor such as melanoma, head and neck, liver or kidney cancer. This specimen consisted of CD4+ or CD8+ T cells sorted from blood, obtained in a trial of the OX40 agonist ivuxolimab. This CDR3 reads CATSSRFQEQFF. The CDR3, as DNA: TGTGCCACGTCTTCCAGATTTCAAGAGCAGTTCTTC.